Below are 4 T cell receptor beta chains sequenced from a single sample in a study of Graves' ophthalmopathy and Graves' hyperthyroidism (dated by TCRdb to the late 2010s). Sequenced using an Illumina HiSeq 2000. For repertoire sequencing, TCR beta CDR3 regions were amplified from RNA transcripts. HTBI primers and the Qiagen OneStep RT-PCR kit were used in a first-round RT-PCR, which was followed by a second-round multiplex PCR, size selection and purification. TCRdb redid the processing of the public reads, applying fastp at Q25 and MiXCR, and retained in-frame beta chains. Rows are combined by CDR3 protein, so each entry shows the most common genes and DNA. The sample contains about 500,000 distinct CDR3 sequences, roughly an eighth of them found a single time. The top ten clonotypes cover 9.5% to 10% of the sample. The sample was blood. The receptors stem from a woman in her twenties or thirties with Graves' ophthalmopathy. Donor details come from another sample of the same person, matched by shared clones.

Turning to this clonotype: Germline and junction disagree at one end, which may indicate a read error. The chain is built from TRBV19 and TRBJ1-1; D not certain. This CDR3 has 12 amino acids. From germline, CDR1 is LNHDA and CDR2 SQIVND (reference sequence). The CDR3 bases are TGTGCCAGTAGTATCGGATACACTGACGCTTTCTTT. Amino acids: CASSIGYTDAFF.

Ten or more counts support this clonotype. The rearrangement links TRBV12-3 or TRBV12-4 to TRBJ2-2; 7 nucleotides align to TRBD2. This CDR3 contains 16 residues. V shed 5 bases, J shed 4 bases, and the junction held 10 bases outside the gene matches. CDR3 amino acids: CASSPRREGLTGELFF. The DNA of the CDR3 is TGTGCCAGCAGTCCTCGGAGGGAGGGCCTCACCGGGGAGCTGTTTTTT.

In this sample, this clonotype turned up many times. The chain uses TRBV12-3 or TRBV12-4 and TRBJ1-2; TRBD1 matches 7 bases. V trimming: 8 bases; J trimming: 4 bases; junction bases outside the gene matches: 7. The CDR3 totals 13 residues. The DNA for the CDR3 is TGTGCCAGCGCGGGACAGAAGATCTATGGCTACACCTTC. Residues: CASAGQKIYGYTF.

This clonotype was detected ten times or more. At one end the junction does not follow the germline gene, possibly because of a read error. This chain connects TRBV5-1 to TRBJ1-1; D uncertain. The CDR3 is 14 residues long. Germline CDR1 is SGHRS and CDR2 is YFSETQ. DNA of the CDR3: TGTGCCAGCAGCCTGGACGGACTGAACACTGAAGCTTTCTTT. Residues: CASSLDGLNTEAFF.